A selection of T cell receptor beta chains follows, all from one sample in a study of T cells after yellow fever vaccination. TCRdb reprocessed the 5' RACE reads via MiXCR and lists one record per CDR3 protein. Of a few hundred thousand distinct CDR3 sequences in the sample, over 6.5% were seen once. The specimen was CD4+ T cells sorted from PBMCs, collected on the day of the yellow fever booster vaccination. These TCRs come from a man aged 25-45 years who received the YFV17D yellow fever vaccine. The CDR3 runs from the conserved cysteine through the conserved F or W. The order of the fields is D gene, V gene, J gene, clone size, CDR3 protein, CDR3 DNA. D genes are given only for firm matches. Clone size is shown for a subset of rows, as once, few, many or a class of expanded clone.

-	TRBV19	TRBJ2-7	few	CASSISPMTSYEQYF	TGTGCCAGTAGTATCTCCCCTATGACCTCCTACGAGCAGTACTTC
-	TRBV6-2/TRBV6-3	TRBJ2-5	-	CASRGAGEETQYF	TGTGCCAGCAGAGGGGCAGGAGAGGAGACCCAGTACTTC
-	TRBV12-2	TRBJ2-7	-	CASRLACRLSYEQYF	TGTGCAAGTCGCTTAGCCTGTCGGCTTTCCTACGAGCAGTACTTC
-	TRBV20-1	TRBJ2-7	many	CSARGAEGTYFYEQYF	TGCAGTGCTAGAGGCGCTGAAGGGACTTATTTTTACGAGCAGTACTTC
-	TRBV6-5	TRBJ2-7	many	CASSRTGLSYEQYF	TGTGCCAGCAGTCGTACAGGACTTTCCTACGAGCAGTACTTC
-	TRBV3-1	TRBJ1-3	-	CASSQDYPSDTSGNTIYF	TGTGCCAGCAGCCAAGATTATCCCTCGGATACCTCTGGAAACACCATATATTTT
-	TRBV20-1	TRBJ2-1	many	CSANVLPVDNEQFF	TGCAGTGCTAATGTACTACCGGTGGACAATGAGCAGTTCTTC
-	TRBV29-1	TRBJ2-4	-	CSAGTLGGNIQYF	TGCAGCGCTGGGACCTTGGGGGGCAACATTCAGTACTTC
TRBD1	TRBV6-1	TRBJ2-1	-	CASSLGQGGSYNEQFF	TGTGCCAGCAGCCTGGGACAGGGGGGGTCCTACAATGAGCAGTTCTTC
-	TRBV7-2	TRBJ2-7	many	CASSPRPGLSYEQYF	TGTGCCAGCAGCCCACGACCGGGCCTCTCCTACGAGCAGTACTTC
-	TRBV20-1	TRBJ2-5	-	CSARDSSSVQETQYF	TGCAGTGCTAGAGATTCTAGTTCGGTTCAAGAGACCCAGTACTTC
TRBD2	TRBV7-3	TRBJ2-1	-	CASSLAGGPDNEQFF	TGTGCCAGCAGCTTAGCGGGAGGGCCTGACAATGAGCAGTTCTTC
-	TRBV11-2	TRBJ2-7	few	CASSPTPGPYEQYF	TGTGCCAGCAGCCCTACCCCCGGCCCCTACGAGCAGTACTTC
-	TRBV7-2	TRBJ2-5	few	CASSGGGRQETQYF	TGTGCCAGCAGCGGAGGAGGCAGGCAAGAGACCCAGTACTTC
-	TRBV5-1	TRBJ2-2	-	CASCEAPNTGELFF	TGCGCCAGCTGCGAGGCCCCGAACACCGGGGAGCTGTTTTTT
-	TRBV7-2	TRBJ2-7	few	CASGGEGTVSEQYF	TGTGCCAGCGGGGGCGAGGGTACGGTATCCGAGCAGTACTTC
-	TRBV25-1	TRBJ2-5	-	CASSGDKQTQYF	TGTGCCAGCAGTGGGGATAAGCAGACCCAGTACTTC
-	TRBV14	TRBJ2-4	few	CASSQDRVDIQYF	TGTGCCAGCAGCCAAGATCGGGTTGACATTCAGTACTTC
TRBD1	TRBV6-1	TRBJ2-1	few	CASRQTGSYNEQFF	TGTGCCAGCAGGCAGACAGGGAGCTACAATGAGCAGTTCTTC
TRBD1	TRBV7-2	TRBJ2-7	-	CASSYNPGQGGEQYF	TGTGCCAGCAGCTACAACCCCGGACAGGGAGGCGAGCAGTACTTC
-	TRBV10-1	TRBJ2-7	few	CASSERFSYEQYF	TGCGCCAGCAGTGAGAGGTTTTCCTACGAGCAGTACTTC
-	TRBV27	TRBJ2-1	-	CASSSRGPALSNEQFF	TGTGCCAGCAGTTCTCGGGGGCCGGCGTTATCCAATGAGCAGTTCTTC
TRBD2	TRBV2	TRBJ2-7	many	CASRLLAESYEQYF	TGTGCCAGCAGACTCCTAGCGGAAAGCTACGAGCAGTACTTC
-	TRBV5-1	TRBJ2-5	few	CASYDTNQETQYF	TGCGCCAGCTACGACACGAACCAAGAGACCCAGTACTTC
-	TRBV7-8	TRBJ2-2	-	CASSLGNSVNTGELFF	TGTGCCAGCAGCTTAGGAAATAGCGTGAACACCGGGGAGCTGTTTTTT
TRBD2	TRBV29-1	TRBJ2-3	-	CSVEDARLGTSNRMNTDTQYF	TGCAGCGTTGAAGATGCAAGACTCGGGACTAGCAACCGAATGAACACAGATACGCAGTATTTT
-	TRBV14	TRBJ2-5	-	CASSPFFGRETQYF	TGTGCCAGCAGCCCTTTCTTCGGTAGGGAGACCCAGTACTTC
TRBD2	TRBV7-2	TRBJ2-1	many	CASSSGGSMGSYNEQFF	TGTGCCAGCAGCTCGGGCGGGAGTATGGGGTCCTACAATGAGCAGTTCTTC
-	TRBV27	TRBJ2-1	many	CASTQGAGGINEQFF	TGTGCCAGCACCCAGGGGGCGGGAGGAATTAATGAGCAGTTCTTC
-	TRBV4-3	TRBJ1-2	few	CASSQDRGGVRSNYGYTF	TGCGCCAGCAGCCAAGATAGAGGGGGGGTAAGGAGTAACTATGGCTACACCTTC
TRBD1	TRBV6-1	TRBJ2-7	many	CASTQTGTGKYEQYF	TGTGCCAGCACCCAGACCGGGACAGGGAAGTACGAGCAGTACTTC
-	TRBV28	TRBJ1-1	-	CASSFIQGSAEAFF	TGTGCCAGCAGTTTTATACAGGGATCCGCTGAAGCTTTCTTT
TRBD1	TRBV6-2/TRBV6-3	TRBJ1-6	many	CASNRQGHQNSPLHF	TGTGCCAGCAACCGACAGGGACACCAAAATTCACCCCTCCACTTT
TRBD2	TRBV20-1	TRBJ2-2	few	CSARDRREGITGELFF	TGCAGTGCTAGAGATCGGCGGGAGGGTATCACCGGGGAGCTGTTTTTT
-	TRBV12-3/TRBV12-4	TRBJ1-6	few	CASSRGSPLHF	TGTGCCAGCAGTCGGGGGTCACCCCTCCACTTT
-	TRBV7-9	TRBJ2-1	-	CASSYLLASSYNEQFF	TGTGCCAGCAGCTACTTGCTAGCGTCCTCTTACAATGAGCAGTTCTTC
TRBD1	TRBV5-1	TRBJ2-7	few	CASSLVGTGGIGEQYF	TGCGCCAGCAGCTTGGTGGGGACAGGGGGCATCGGCGAGCAGTACTTC
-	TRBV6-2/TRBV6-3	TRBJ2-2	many	CASDGGIWNTGELFF	TGTGCCAGCGACGGCGGAATTTGGAACACCGGGGAGCTGTTTTTT
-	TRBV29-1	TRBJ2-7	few	CSVEGPLLNQQYF	TGCAGCGTTGAGGGGCCTCTCCTAAACCAGCAGTACTTC
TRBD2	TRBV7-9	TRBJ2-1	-	CASSLRGRTSGRHEQFF	TGTGCCAGCAGCTTAAGGGGTAGGACTAGCGGGAGGCATGAGCAGTTCTTC
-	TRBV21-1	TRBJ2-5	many	CASSKEVTPQYQETQYF	TGTGCCAGCAGCAAAGAGGTTACACCCCAGTACCAAGAGACCCAGTACTTC
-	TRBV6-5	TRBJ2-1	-	CASSYNQGTQNEQFF	TGTGCCAGCAGTTACAATCAGGGAACGCAAAATGAGCAGTTCTTC
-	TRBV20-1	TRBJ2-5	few	CSPLDSTAETQYF	TGCAGTCCACTAGACTCCACGGCGGAGACCCAGTACTTC
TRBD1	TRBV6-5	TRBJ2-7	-	CASSLGRGRYEQYF	TGTGCCAGCAGCCTGGGCAGGGGGCGGTACGAGCAGTACTTC
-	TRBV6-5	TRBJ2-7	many	CASSTRPQREQYF	TGTGCCAGCAGTACCCGACCCCAGAGGGAGCAGTACTTC
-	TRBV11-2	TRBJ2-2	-	CATTPGRFLNTGELFF	TGTGCCACCACCCCGGGGCGGTTCCTAAACACCGGGGAGCTGTTTTTT
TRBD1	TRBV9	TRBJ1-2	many	CASSSRYIPGQGNNYGYTF	TGTGCCAGCAGCTCTCGCTATATTCCGGGACAGGGTAACAACTATGGCTACACCTTC
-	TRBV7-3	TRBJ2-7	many	CASAPLAGTEQYF	TGTGCCAGCGCACCCCTGGCGGGGACAGAGCAGTACTTC
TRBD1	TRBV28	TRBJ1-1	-	CASSFPDRGNTEAFF	TGTGCCAGCAGTTTCCCAGACAGGGGGAACACTGAAGCTTTCTTT
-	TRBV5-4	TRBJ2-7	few	CASRDPSVSEQYF	TGTGCCAGCAGGGACCCCTCGGTGTCCGAGCAGTACTTC
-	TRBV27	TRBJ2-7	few	CASSYGRTTGEQYF	TGTGCCAGCAGTTACGGCAGGACAACCGGCGAGCAGTACTTC
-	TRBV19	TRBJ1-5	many	CASSAPGENQPQHF	TGTGCCAGTAGTGCCCCGGGGGAAAATCAGCCCCAGCATTTT
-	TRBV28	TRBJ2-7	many	CASSLFREQYF	TGTGCCAGCAGTTTATTCCGCGAGCAGTACTTC
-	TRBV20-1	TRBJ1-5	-	CSAGLLGASNQPQHF	TGCAGTGCCGGCCTTCTCGGGGCTAGCAATCAGCCCCAGCATTTT
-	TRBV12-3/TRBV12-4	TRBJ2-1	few	CASSLSGATPSYNEQFF	TGTGCCAGCAGTTTGTCTGGCGCGACCCCCTCCTACAATGAGCAGTTCTTC